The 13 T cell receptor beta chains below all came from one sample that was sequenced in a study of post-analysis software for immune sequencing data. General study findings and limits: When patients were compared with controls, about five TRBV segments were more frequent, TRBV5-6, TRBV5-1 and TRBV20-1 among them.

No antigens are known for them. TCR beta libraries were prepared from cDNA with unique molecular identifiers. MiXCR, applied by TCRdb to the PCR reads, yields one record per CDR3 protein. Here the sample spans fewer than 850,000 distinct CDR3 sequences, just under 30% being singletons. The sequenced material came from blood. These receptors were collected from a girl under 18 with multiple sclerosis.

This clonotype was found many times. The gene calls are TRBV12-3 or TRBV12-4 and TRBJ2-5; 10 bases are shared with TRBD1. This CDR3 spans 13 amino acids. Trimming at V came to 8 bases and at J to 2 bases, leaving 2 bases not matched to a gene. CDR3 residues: CASGDRGQETQYF. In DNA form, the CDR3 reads TGTGCCAGCGGGGACAGGGGACAAGAGACCCAGTACTTC.

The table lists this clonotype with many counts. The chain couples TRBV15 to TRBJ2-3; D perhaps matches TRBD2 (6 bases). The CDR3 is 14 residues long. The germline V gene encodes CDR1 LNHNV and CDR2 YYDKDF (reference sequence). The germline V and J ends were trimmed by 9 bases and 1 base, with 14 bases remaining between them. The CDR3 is CATALERGTDTQYF. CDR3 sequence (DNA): TGTGCCACGGCCCTCGAGCGGGGCACAGATACGCAGTATTTT.

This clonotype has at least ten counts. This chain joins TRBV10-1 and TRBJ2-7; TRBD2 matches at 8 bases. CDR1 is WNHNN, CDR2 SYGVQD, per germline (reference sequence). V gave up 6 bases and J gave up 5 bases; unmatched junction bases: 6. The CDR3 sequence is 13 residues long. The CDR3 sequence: CASRASGSDEQYF. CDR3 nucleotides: TGCGCCAGCAGGGCAAGCGGGAGCGACGAGCAGTACTTC.

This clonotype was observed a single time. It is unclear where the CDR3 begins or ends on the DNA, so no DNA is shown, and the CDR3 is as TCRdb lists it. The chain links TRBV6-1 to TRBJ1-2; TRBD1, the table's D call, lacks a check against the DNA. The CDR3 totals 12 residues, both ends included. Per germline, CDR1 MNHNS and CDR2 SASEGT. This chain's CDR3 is CASGQINYGCTF.

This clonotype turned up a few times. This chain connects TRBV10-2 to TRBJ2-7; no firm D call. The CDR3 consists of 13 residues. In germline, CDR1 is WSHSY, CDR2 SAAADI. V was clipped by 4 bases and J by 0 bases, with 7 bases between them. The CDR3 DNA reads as TGCGCCAGCAGTGCTGGGAACTCCTACGAGCAGTACTTC. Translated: CASSAGNSYEQYF.

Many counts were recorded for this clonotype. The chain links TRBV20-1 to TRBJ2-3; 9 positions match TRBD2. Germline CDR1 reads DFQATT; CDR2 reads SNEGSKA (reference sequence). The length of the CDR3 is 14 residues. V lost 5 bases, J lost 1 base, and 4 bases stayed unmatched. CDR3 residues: CSAGSGSGTDTQYF. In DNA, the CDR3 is TGCAGTGCTGGTAGCGGGAGTGGCACAGATACGCAGTATTTT.

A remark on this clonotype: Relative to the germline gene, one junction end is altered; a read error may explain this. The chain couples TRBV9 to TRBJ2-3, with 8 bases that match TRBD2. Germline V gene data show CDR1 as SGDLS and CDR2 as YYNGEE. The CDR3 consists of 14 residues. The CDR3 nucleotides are TGTGCCGGCAGCGTGGCGGGAGGAGAGTATACGCAGTATTTT. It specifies CAGSVAGGEYTQYF.

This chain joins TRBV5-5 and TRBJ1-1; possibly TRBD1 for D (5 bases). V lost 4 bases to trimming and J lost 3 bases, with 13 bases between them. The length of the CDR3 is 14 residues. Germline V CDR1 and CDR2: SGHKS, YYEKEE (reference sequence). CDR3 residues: CASSVLRADTEAFF. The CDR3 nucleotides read TGTGCCAGCAGCGTGCTCAGGGCGGACACTGAAGCTTTCTTT.

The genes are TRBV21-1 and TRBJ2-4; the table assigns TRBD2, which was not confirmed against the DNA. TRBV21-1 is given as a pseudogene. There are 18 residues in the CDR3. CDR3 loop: CASSKVEGPPGRKNIQYF. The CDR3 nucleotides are TGTGCCAGCAGCAAAGTTGAAGGGCCCCCCGGACGCAAAAACATTCAGTACTTC.

The CDR3 DNA sequence: TGTGCCAGCAGTCCGGGACTAGCGGGGGGGCCGGGTGCCAAAAACATTCAGTACTTC. Protein sequence: CASSPGLAGGPGAKNIQYF. This sequence joins TRBV12-3 or TRBV12-4 and TRBJ2-4, with TRBD2 identical over 16 bases. The ends lost 5 bases at V and 1 base at J; junction bases unmatched: 8. CDR3 length: 19 amino acids.

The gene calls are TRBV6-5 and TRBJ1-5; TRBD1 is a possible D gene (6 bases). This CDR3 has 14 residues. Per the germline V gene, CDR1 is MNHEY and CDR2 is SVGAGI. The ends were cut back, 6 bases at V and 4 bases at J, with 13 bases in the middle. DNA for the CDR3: TGTGCCAGCAGGCCGGGACAAAGAAATCAGCCCCAGCATTTT. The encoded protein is CASRPGQRNQPQHF.

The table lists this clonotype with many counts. The CDR3 nucleotides are TGTGCCAGCGGGGACAGGTACAATGAGCAGTTCTTC. Its protein product is CASGDRYNEQFF. The rearrangement joins TRBV6-4 to TRBJ2-1; 8 bases are shared with TRBD1. V lost 8 bases to trimming and J lost 4 bases; unmatched junction nucleotides: 1. The germline gives CDR1 MRHNA, CDR2 SNTAGT. The CDR3 is made up of 12 amino acids.

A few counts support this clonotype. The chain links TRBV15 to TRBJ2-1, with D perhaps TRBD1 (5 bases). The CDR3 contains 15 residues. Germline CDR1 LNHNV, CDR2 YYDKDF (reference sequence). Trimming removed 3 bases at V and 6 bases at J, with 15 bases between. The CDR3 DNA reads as TGTGCCACCAGCAGCCGACAGCATAGAAGCAATGAGCAGTTCTTC. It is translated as CATSSRQHRSNEQFF.